These 9 T cell receptor beta chains originate from one sample sequenced in a study of T cell repertoires in cytomegalovirus infection. Each CDR3 protein is one row after TCRdb ran MiXCR on the reads. The sample has 450,000 to 600,000 distinct CDR3 sequences, approximately 11% seen once. The sample taken for sequencing was PBMCs. All receptors come from a human donor in good health (CMV status not recorded). Some clones in this sample may be carry-over from other donors' samples.

This clonotype appeared a few times. This chain uses TRBV5-1 with TRBJ2-5; no clear D gene. Germline-derived CDR1 and CDR2 are SGHRS and YFSETQ. The germline V and J ends were trimmed by 1 base and 0 bases, with 7 bases remaining between them. This CDR3 is built from 14 residues. For the CDR3, the DNA is TGCGCCAGCAGCTTGTGGCGAGACCAAGAGACCCAGTACTTC. Translation: CASSLWRDQETQYF.

The table lists this clonotype with many counts. The rearrangement links TRBV7-8 to TRBJ2-2; a weak D match, TRBD1 (6 bases). Germline CDR1 is SGHVS and CDR2 is FQNEAQ. V gave up 6 bases and J gave up 7 bases, with 15 bases separating them. The CDR3 length is 14 residues. As DNA, the CDR3 is TGTGCCAGCAGTCAACAGGGAAATGGCGGGGAGCTGTTTTTT. Amino acids: CASSQQGNGGELFF.

This clonotype was counted ten times or more. The V call is TRBV6-2 or TRBV6-3, the J call TRBJ2-1; 9 bases map to TRBD2. Germline V gene data show CDR1 as MNHEY and CDR2 as SVGEGT. This CDR3 has 15 residues. Trimming took 0 bases from V and 4 from J; bases not matched to a gene: 1. Here the CDR3 DNA reads TGTGCCAGCAGTTACTCGCGGGGGGGTTACAATGAGCAGTTCTTC. This codes for CASSYSRGGYNEQFF.

This chain connects TRBV20-1 to TRBJ1-5; possibly TRBD1 for D (5 bases). The CDR3 has 14 residues. Germline V gives CDR1 DFQATT, CDR2 SNEGSKA (reference sequence). The germline V and J ends were trimmed by 6 bases and 7 bases, with 19 bases remaining between them. Here the CDR3 DNA reads TGCAGTGCAAAGGGGACCACAACGGGGCAGCCCCAGCATTTT. As protein: CSAKGTTTGQPQHF.

Comment on this clonotype: A much larger clone differs from this one at a single base, so this may be a read error. The chain joins TRBV5-1 to TRBJ2-2; TRBD2 matches at 12 bases. This CDR3 comprises 16 residues. J lost 5 bases, V lost 4 bases, and 6 bases had no gene match. Germline CDR1 is SGHRS and CDR2 is YFSETQ. CDR3: CASSPNGLAGTGELFF. DNA for the CDR3: TGCGCCAGCAGCCCGAACGGACTAGCGGGGACCGGGGAGCTGTTTTTT.

In its sample, this clonotype was seen a few times. The rearrangement uses TRBV6-8 and TRBJ1-4; no firm D call. Germline lookup yields CDR1 MNHGY and CDR2 SAAAGT. V lost 5 bases and J lost 0, with 13 bases in between. This CDR3 contains 16 residues. CDR3 sequence (DNA): TGTGCCAGCAGTGGACCATCCGAGGCAACTAATGAAAAACTGTTTTTT. Translating it yields CASSGPSEATNEKLFF.

The sample holds many counts of this clonotype. The chain employs TRBV7-3 and TRBJ2-2; D may be TRBD2 (5 bases). There are 12 residues in the CDR3. Between the trimmed V and J ends, which lost 2 bases and 9 bases, there was a span of 7 bases. Per germline, CDR1 SGHTA and CDR2 FQGTGA. The DNA of the CDR3 is TGTGCCAGCAGCTTAGCGGGCCGGGAGCTGTTTTTT. It codes for CASSLAGRELFF. The complete variable domain, with remaining parts taken from reference TRBV7-3 and TRBJ2-2, reads GAGVSQTPSNKVTEKGKYVELRCDPISGHTALYWYRQSLGQGPEFLIYFQGTGAADDSGLPNDRFFAVRPEGSVSTLKIQRTERGDSAVYLCASSLAGRELFFGEGSRLTVL.

This clonotype was seen ten or more times. The chain employs TRBV7-8 and TRBJ1-2, with D uncertain. The ends were cut back, 1 base at V and 3 bases at J, with 6 bases in the middle. The germline V gene encodes CDR1 SGHVS and CDR2 FQNEAQ. This CDR3 comprises 13 residues. CDR3 nucleotides: TGTGCCAGCAGCTTAGGACCGGACTATGGCTACACCTTC. This translates into CASSLGPDYGYTF.

CDR3 protein: CASSPPRTGEVNTEAFF. Written as DNA, the CDR3 is TGTGCCAGCAGTCCTCCGAGGACAGGGGAGGTGAACACTGAAGCTTTCTTT. This rearrangement joins TRBV12-3 or TRBV12-4 to TRBJ1-1; 9 positions match TRBD1. This CDR3 has 17 amino acids. After removal of 5 bases from V and 0 bases from J, the junction contained 10 bases not matched to a gene.